The 19 T cell receptor beta chains in this list originate from one sample, sequenced in a study of blood T cells in healthy people across ages. Combining a sample-barcoded 5' primer with a J-beta primer mix, a second PCR ran for about 7 to 12 cycles. MiXCR, applied by TCRdb to the 5' RACE reads, yields one record per CDR3 protein. The sample consists of around 1,500,000 distinct CDR3 sequences, roughly 40% of them appearing once. Sequencing input: blood. Receptors were obtained from a young woman in good health.

J is TRBJ2-5 and V is TRBV24-1, with D perhaps matching TRBD1 or TRBD2 (5 bases each). The V gene's germline CDR1 is KGHDR and CDR2 SFDVKD. The V end lost 2 bases, the J end lost 6 bases, and 12 bases lay between the germline ends. The CDR3 length is 14 residues. The CDR3 here is CATSDSGGGKTQYF. The CDR3 DNA is TGTGCCACCAGTGATTCTGGGGGTGGTAAGACCCAGTACTTC.

The CDR3 coding sequence is TGTGCCAGCAGTGATTGGCTAGCGGGGGGCTCAGATACGCAGTATTTT. This sequence encodes CASSDWLAGGSDTQYF. The chain employs TRBV2 and TRBJ2-3, with 11 bases aligning to TRBD2. This CDR3 is built from 16 residues. Germline CDR1 SNHLY, CDR2 FYNNEI. Trimming cost V 3 bases and J 4 bases; bases outside gene matches: 6. Looking up the rest from reference TRBV2 and TRBJ2-3 gives the full variable domain: EPEVTQTPSHQVTQMGQEVILRCVPISNHLYFYWYRQILGQKVEFLVSFYNNEISEKSEIFDDQFSVERPDGSNFTLKIRSTKLEDSAMYFCASSDWLAGGSDTQYFGPGTRLTVL.

A few counts support this clonotype. This rearrangement joins TRBV6-5 to TRBJ2-1; possibly TRBD1 or TRBD2 for D (7 bases each). Germline V CDR1 and CDR2: MNHEY, SVGAGI. The CDR3 totals 19 residues. V was trimmed by 0 bases and J by 0 bases, leaving 18 bases between them. The CDR3 nucleotides are TGTGCCAGCAGTTACTCACCCCAGGGAGGGGGCCCCTCCTACAATGAGCAGTTCTTC. Its protein product is CASSYSPQGGGPSYNEQFF.

This clonotype showed up just once. The chain joins TRBV27 to TRBJ1-1; 7 bases map to TRBD1. This CDR3 is 17 amino acids long. The germline V gene has CDR1 MNHEY and CDR2 SMNVEV (reference sequence). With V trimmed by 2 bases and J by 7 bases, 16 bases remained unmatched. The CDR3 sequence: CASSLNPDRSTYNEAFF. CDR3 DNA: TGTGCCAGCAGTTTAAACCCGGACAGGTCTACGTACAATGAAGCTTTCTTT.

This clonotype was detected only a few times. The rearrangement joins TRBV28 to TRBJ2-1; D is perhaps TRBD1 (6 bases). Trimming cost V 6 bases and J 14 bases, with 23 bases left between them. CDR3 length: 14 residues. Germline CDR1 reads MDHEN; CDR2 reads SYDVKM. CDR3 region: CASSFPSHREGEFF. The CDR3 DNA sequence: TGTGCCAGCAGCTTCCCTTCGCACAGGGAAGGTGAGTTCTTC.

The sample holds a few counts of this clonotype. This chain uses TRBV9 with TRBJ1-6; no clear D. Germline V gene data show CDR1 as SGDLS and CDR2 as YYNGEE. The CDR3 has 13 residues. V gave up 3 bases and J gave up 10 bases, with 11 bases separating them. Here the CDR3 DNA reads TGTGCCAGCAGCGCACTGACTGGATCACCCCTCCACTTT. Its protein is CASSALTGSPLHF.

The gene calls are TRBV25-1 and TRBJ2-7; 8 bases line up with TRBD2. Germline CDR1 MGHDK, CDR2 SYGVNS. With 3 bases clipped from V and 5 bases from J, the junction kept 9 bases outside the gene matches. The CDR3 sequence is 15 residues long. The CDR3 DNA is TGTGCCAGCAGTGATAGCGGGACCCCGGGGGACGAGCAGTACTTC. This codes for CASSDSGTPGDEQYF.

The CDR3 protein is CASSLERDRAFF. The CDR3 DNA follows: TGCGCCAGCAGCTTGGAGAGGGACAGGGCTTTCTTT. This chain connects TRBV5-1 to TRBJ1-1; 8 bases align to TRBD1. Per the germline V gene, CDR1 is SGHRS and CDR2 is YFSETQ. Trimming at V came to 0 bases and at J to 11 bases, leaving 3 bases not matched to a gene. This CDR3 spans 12 amino acids.

This chain links TRBV7-2 with TRBJ2-6; unclear D gene. CDR3 length: 11 residues. Germline CDR1 and CDR2: SGHTA and FQGNSA. V shed 1 base and J shed 13 bases, with 5 bases lying between them. CDR3 amino acids: CTSSLENVLTF. The CDR3 DNA follows: TGTACCAGCAGCTTAGAGAATGTCCTGACTTTC.

The gene calls are TRBV20-1 and TRBJ2-1, with 8 bases lining up with TRBD2. Per the germline V gene, CDR1 is DFQATT and CDR2 is SNEGSKA (reference sequence). With 0 bases clipped from V and 5 bases from J, the junction kept 12 bases outside the gene matches. This CDR3 has 17 residues. CDR3 sequence: CSARDLGGSGSDNEQFF. The CDR3 nucleotides are TGCAGTGCTAGAGATCTGGGGGGGAGCGGGAGCGACAATGAGCAGTTCTTC.

The V gene is TRBV5-6, the J gene TRBJ2-5; possible D gene TRBD1, 6 bases. Gene TRBJ2-7 matches the end of the DNA better, so the J call may be wrong. The CDR3 spans 15 residues. Germline V lookup: CDR1 SGHDT, CDR2 YYEEEE. The CDR3 region has the DNA TGTGCCAGCAGCTTGGTTGGGACAAAGACCTACGAGCAGTACTTC. It translates to CASSLVGTKTYEQYF.

This clonotype was recorded a few times. This sequence joins TRBV7-9 and TRBJ2-1, with TRBD1 matching over 7 bases. Germline CDR1 reads SEHNR; CDR2 reads FQNEAQ (reference sequence). J lost 0 bases, V lost 5 bases, and 1 base had no gene match. This CDR3 comprises 14 residues. The CDR3 reads CASSGTDSYNEQFF. CDR3 in DNA: TGTGCCAGCAGCGGGACAGACTCCTACAATGAGCAGTTCTTC.

The rearrangement uses TRBV2 and TRBJ1-4; D remains unclear. The germline V gene has CDR1 SNHLY and CDR2 FYNNEI. V lost 5 bases, J lost 1 base, and 11 bases lay in between. This CDR3 has 15 amino acids. Written as DNA, the CDR3 is TGTGCCAGCAGTCCAAATCTCCTAACTAATGAAAAACTGTTTTTT. It yields the protein CASSPNLLTNEKLFF.

The J gene is TRBJ2-2, the V gene TRBV12-3 or TRBV12-4; D call uncertain. The CDR3 is made up of 14 amino acids. Trimming shortened V by 6 bases and J by 1 base, and 9 bases separated the two germline ends. In nucleotides, the CDR3 is TGTGCCAGCAGCCCAAACAAGAACACCGGGGAGCTGTTTTTT. This sequence encodes CASSPNKNTGELFF.

This chain uses TRBV28 with TRBJ2-2; 10 nucleotides match TRBD1. The CDR3 contains 16 residues. Germline V gene lookup returns CDR1 MDHEN and CDR2 SYDVKM. The junction had 8 bases not matched to a gene; V was cut back by 7 bases and J by 3 bases. The CDR3 protein is CASIPTGTGDTGELFF. The CDR3 DNA reads as TGTGCCAGCATTCCAACCGGGACAGGGGACACCGGGGAGCTGTTTTTT. The whole variable domain, remainder taken from reference TRBV28 and TRBJ2-2, is DVKVTQSSRYLVKRTGEKVFLECVQDMDHENMFWYRQDPGLGLRLIYFSYDVKMKEKGDIPEGYSVSREKKERFSLILESASTNQTSMYLCASIPTGTGDTGELFFGEGSRLTVL.

This clonotype showed up many times. A read error may account for a junction end that differs from germline. The chain is built from TRBV3-1 and TRBJ1-2; D is possibly TRBD1 (6 bases). The germline V gene encodes CDR1 LGHDT and CDR2 YNNKEL (reference sequence). This CDR3 contains 14 residues. CDR3 DNA: TGCGCCAGCAGCCAAGGGCAGGGGTCCTATGGCTACACCTTC. It is translated as CASSQGQGSYGYTF.

The J gene is TRBJ2-1, the V gene TRBV7-8, with TRBD2 matching over 12 bases. The CDR3 runs to 17 residues. The ends lost 3 bases at V and 8 bases at J; junction bases unmatched: 11. The germline gives CDR1 SGHVS, CDR2 FQNEAQ. CDR3 sequence reads: CASSFPGLAGIRDEQFF. The DNA for the CDR3 is TGTGCCAGCAGCTTCCCTGGACTAGCGGGAATACGCGATGAGCAGTTCTTC.

This chain links TRBV7-6 with TRBJ2-5, with 9 bases that match TRBD1. The CDR3 is 16 amino acids. CDR1 SGHVS and CDR2 FNYEAQ come from the germline V gene. V was clipped by 1 base and J by 2 bases; unmatched bases: 5. CDR3 nucleotide sequence: TGTGCCAGCAGCTTAGTTGGGACAGGGCCACAAGAGACCCAGTACTTC. Protein: CASSLVGTGPQETQYF.

The J gene is TRBJ1-1, the V gene TRBV11-1; D perhaps matches TRBD1 (5 bases). Germline V gives CDR1 SGHAT, CDR2 FQDESV (reference sequence). The CDR3 runs 14 residues. V lost 2 bases and J 7 bases, leaving 14 bases between the germline ends. In DNA, the CDR3 is TGTGCCAGCAGCTTAAATAGGGGCAACGATGAAGCTTTCTTT. Amino acids: CASSLNRGNDEAFF.